One sample yielded the 21 T cell receptor beta chains listed below, sequenced in a study of CD8+ T cells in alopecia areata. Reverse transcribed after extraction, RNA yielded cDNA as the sequencing template. The assay was immunoSEQ multiplex PCR, and TCRdb's table has in-frame clones only and misses some. The sample lists 150,000 to 200,000 clones; about 54% were seen once. Sequenced sample: CD4+ T cells sorted from blood. Receptors were obtained from a human donor in good health.

The chain is built from TRBV6-6 and TRBJ2-7; maybe TRBD1 (7 bases). Per germline, CDR1 MNHNY and CDR2 SVGAGI (reference sequence). This CDR3 region has 14 residues. V lost 5 bases to trimming and J lost 2 bases, with 13 bases between them. In DNA, the CDR3 is TGTGCCAGCAGTCCGACAGGGAGGACCTACGAGCAGTACTTC. It yields the protein CASSPTGRTYEQYF.

On this clone itself: One junction end does not reproduce the germline sequence, and a read error may be involved. V gene TRBV7-7 combines with J gene TRBJ2-3; D tentatively reads TRBD1 or TRBD2 (5 bases each). Germline V lookup: CDR1 SSHAT, CDR2 FNYEAQ (reference sequence). The CDR3 has 18 residues. In nucleotides, the CDR3 is TGTGCTAGCAGCTTAAATCCGCCCGGGACCAGATTCACAGATACGCAGTATTTT. It is translated as CASSLNPPGTRFTDTQYF.

This clone was seen a few times. This chain connects TRBV23-1 to TRBJ1-1; 8 nucleotides align to TRBD1. TRBV23-1 is noted as an ORF with a role that remains uncertain. The CDR3 loop spans 15 amino acids. V was pared by 4 bases and J by 2 bases, with 6 bases of the junction left unmatched. The CDR3 bases are TGCGCCAGCAGTCCTGGACAGGGTTGTAACACTGAAGCTTTCTTT. This gives the protein CASSPGQGCNTEAFF.

V and J are TRBV15 and TRBJ1-2; D is unclear. V lost 3 bases to trimming and J lost 8 bases, with 13 bases between them. Germline V gives CDR1 LNHNV, CDR2 YYDKDF (reference sequence). The CDR3 contains 13 residues. CDR3 region: CATSSGTRGGYTF. CDR3 bases: TGTGCCACCAGCAGTGGCACCCGGGGAGGCTACACCTTC.

The J gene is TRBJ2-2, the V gene TRBV4-1; D is undetermined. V lost 3 bases and J 10 bases, leaving 24 bases between the germline ends. Germline assignment: CDR1 MGHRA and CDR2 YSYEKL. The CDR3 spans 17 residues. Written as DNA, the CDR3 is TGCGCCAGCAGCCACCACCCCTCCCGGGCCAAGTACTCGGAGCTGTTTTTT. This gives the protein CASSHHPSRAKYSELFF.

This sequence joins TRBV30 and TRBJ1-3, with D maybe TRBD1 (5 bases). V lost 4 bases to trimming and J lost 2 bases, with 12 bases between them. Germline V gene lookup returns CDR1 GTSNPN and CDR2 SVGIG (reference sequence). This CDR3 has 14 amino acids. The DNA of the CDR3 is TGTGCCTGGACGTTTGGAGGGGCTGGAAACACCATATATTTT. It translates to CAWTFGGAGNTIYF.

The chain recombines TRBV7-2 with TRBJ1-2, with D perhaps TRBD1 (5 bases). V dropped 5 bases and J dropped 6 bases, with 16 bases sitting between them. The CDR3 is 14 amino acids. The germline gives CDR1 SGHTA, CDR2 FQGNSA. The CDR3 DNA sequence: TGTGCCAGCAGCCAGCCGGGACCGGCCAATGGCTACACCTTC. As protein: CASSQPGPANGYTF.

The chain carries TRBV5-4 and TRBJ2-2, with TRBD1 identical over 8 bases. CDR3 length: 16 amino acids. V shed 4 bases, J shed 4 bases, and the junction held 9 bases outside the gene matches. Per germline, CDR1 SGHNT and CDR2 YYREEE (reference sequence). The CDR3 sequence is CASSPGQDRGTGELFF. The DNA for the CDR3 is TGTGCCAGCAGCCCAGGACAAGACAGGGGCACCGGGGAGCTGTTTTTT.

The chain combines TRBV29-1 with TRBJ2-1, with 14 positions matching TRBD2. V trimming: 7 bases; J trimming: 7 bases; junction bases outside the gene matches: 9. Germline loops: CDR1 SQVTM, CDR2 ANQGSEA. The CDR3 is 15 amino acids. The CDR3 loop is CSGLAGGPWRNEQFF. In DNA, the CDR3 is TGCAGCGGACTAGCGGGAGGGCCTTGGCGAAATGAGCAGTTCTTC.

The gene calls are TRBV29-1 and TRBJ2-1; D remains ambiguous. The germline V and J ends were trimmed by 8 bases and 0 bases, with 11 bases remaining between them. Germline assignment: CDR1 SQVTM and CDR2 ANQGSEA. The CDR3 covers 13 residues. The CDR3 sequence: CSTQKSSYNEQFF. The DNA of the CDR3 is TGCAGCACCCAGAAAAGCTCCTACAATGAGCAGTTCTTC.

The chain couples TRBV6-6 to TRBJ2-7; D possibly corresponds to TRBD2 (6 bases). Trimming took 6 bases from V and 2 from J, leaving 17 bases between them. The V gene's germline CDR1 is MNHNY and CDR2 SVGAGI (reference sequence). The CDR3 contains 15 residues. As DNA, the CDR3 is TGTGCCAGCAGGAAGGCCGGGACTGGACCCTACGAGCAGTACTTC. It is translated as CASRKAGTGPYEQYF.

The rearrangement links TRBV9 to TRBJ1-1; TRBD1 is a possible D gene (6 bases). V lost 3 bases, J lost 7 bases, and 13 bases lay in between. The V gene's germline CDR1 is SGDLS and CDR2 YYNGEE. The CDR3 is 13 residues long. CDR3 nucleotides: TGTGCCAGCAGCGGGGGCCAGGGGAGTGAAGCTTTCTTT. As protein: CASSGGQGSEAFF.

This clone has just a few counts. The J gene is TRBJ1-1, the V gene TRBV20-1; TRBD1 is a possible D gene (5 bases). The V end lost 6 bases, the J end lost 11 bases, and 16 bases lay between the germline ends. Germline lookup yields CDR1 DFQATT and CDR2 SNEGSKA (reference sequence). The CDR3 has 11 amino acids. CDR3: CSAGGTKYAFF. The CDR3 DNA follows: TGCAGTGCCGGCGGGACCAAATACGCTTTCTTT.

This chain uses TRBV2 with TRBJ2-7; D uncertain. Between the trimmed V and J ends, which lost 1 base and 8 bases, there was a span of 6 bases. CDR3 size: 11 residues. Germline V gene data show CDR1 as SNHLY and CDR2 as FYNNEI. For the CDR3, the DNA is TGTGCCAGCAGTGAAGAAGGGAAGCAGTACTTC. Translating it yields CASSEEGKQYF.

This clone was seen a handful of times. The V call is TRBV5-6, the J call TRBJ2-7; D gene unclear. Germline CDR1 is SGHDT and CDR2 is YYEEEE. V lost 1 base to trimming and J lost 5 bases, with 10 bases between them. This CDR3 has 13 amino acids. The CDR3, as DNA: TGTGCCAGCAGCTTGCGAAGGCGCCACGAGCAGTACTTC. Translating it yields CASSLRRRHEQYF.

The chain uses TRBV5-1 and TRBJ2-1; 8 nucleotides agree with TRBD2. J gave up 6 bases and V 3 bases, and 8 bases lay outside the gene matches. The CDR3 has 15 residues. CDR1 and CDR2 (germline): SGHRS, YFSETQ. As DNA, the CDR3 is TGCGCCAGCAGCTCAGGACTAGCCCTTGGCAATGAGCAGTTCTTC. This gives the protein CASSSGLALGNEQFF.

This clone was observed a handful of times. The rearrangement uses TRBV29-1 and TRBJ2-5, with 7 bases identical to TRBD2. CDR3 length equals 13 residues. The V segment lost 4 bases and the J segment 5 bases; nucleotides outside the gene matches: 7. Germline V gene sequence: CDR1 SQVTM, CDR2 ANQGSEA. As DNA, the CDR3 is TGCAGCGTTGGCCCAGCGGGACTGGAGACCCAGTACTTC. Protein sequence: CSVGPAGLETQYF.

V gene TRBV4-1 combines with J gene TRBJ2-7; D ambiguous. CDR3 length: 15 amino acids. Deletions cut 3 bases from V and 4 bases from J, with 16 bases between. Per germline, CDR1 MGHRA and CDR2 YSYEKL. The CDR3 is CASSQLATVRYEQYF. DNA of the CDR3: TGCGCCAGCAGCCAGCTCGCAACGGTTAGATACGAGCAGTACTTC.

The CDR3 bases are TGTGCCAGCAGTGTCGCCCGGGGCGGGTCATACTACGAGCAGTACTTC. Translated, it gives CASSVARGGSYYEQYF. The chain recombines TRBV25-1 with TRBJ2-7, with D perhaps given as TRBD1 or TRBD2 (5 bases each). This CDR3 contains 16 residues. CDR1 is MGHDK, CDR2 SYGVNS, per germline. Trimming stripped 4 bases from V and 3 bases from J, with 19 bases between.

This clone has more than one count but fewer than ten. The chain combines TRBV25-1 with TRBJ2-3, with 11 nucleotides matching TRBD2. The CDR3 covers 13 residues. Germline CDR1 reads MGHDK; CDR2 reads SYGVNS. V gave up 2 bases and J gave up 10 bases; unmatched junction bases: 2. The CDR3 DNA reads TGTGCCAGCAGTGAACTTAGCGGGAGGGCGCAGTATTTT. Amino acids: CASSELSGRAQYF. The full variable domain, rest sourced from reference TRBV25-1 and TRBJ2-3, is EADIYQTPRYLVIGTGKKITLECSQTMGHDKMYWYQQDPGMELHLIHYSYGVNSTEKGDLSSESTVSRIRTEHFPLTLESARPSHTSQYLCASSELSGRAQYFGPGTRLTVL.

There are a few counts of this clone. This chain joins TRBV6-6 and TRBJ2-5, with 11 bases that match TRBD2. CDR1 and CDR2 (germline): MNHNY, SVGAGI (reference sequence). V lost 6 bases and J lost 4; bases outside the gene matches: 7. This CDR3 region has 15 residues. CDR3 sequence: CASRTSGMKGETQYF. As DNA, the CDR3 is TGTGCCAGCAGGACTAGCGGGATGAAGGGAGAGACCCAGTACTTC.